Detailed here is one TCR beta chain. Its antigen is not yet known. Per-base qualities were not stored, and no clone one base away is much larger. The treatment or condition label of this sample denotes: allogeneic hematopoietic cell transplantation with graft depleted of TCRalphabeta T cells and CD19 B cells. TCRalphabeta/CD19-depleted allogeneic hematopoietic cell grafts were given to the transplant recipients, all of whom were children. Libraries were built with PCR. Sequenced using an Illumina HiSeq 2500. TCR libraries were prepared with molecular barcoding, using unique molecular identifiers to normalize TCRbeta repertoire quantification. TCRdb cleaned the public reads at Q25 with fastp, built clones with MiXCR and kept in-frame beta chains. Each record represents a unique CDR3 protein, reported with the most common genes and DNA among its rows. The sample records about 240,000 distinct CDR3 sequences, under 30% of which are singletons. Of the sample, around 2.5% falls within the top ten clones.

Taken from the germline V gene, the CDR1 and CDR2 loops are SGHTA and FQGNSA. The CDR3 contains 15 residues, cysteine and phenylalanine counted. Solely the CDR3 DNA is kept, with 45 bases framed from the first base. Clipping removes 5 bases from V and 5 bases from J, with 4 as the unmatched junction base count. The entry originates in a study of T-cell reconstitution after alpha-beta-depleted transplantation in children (dated by TCRdb to 2015 to 2016). Some background on the complete study: T-cell immune reconstitution after TCRalphabeta/CD19-depleted allogeneic hematopoietic cell transplantation in children was quantitatively tracked in the study by means of TCR repertoire profiling. General findings and caveats noted by the study authors: The apparently early alphabetaT-cell count recovery about two months after transplant was reportedly dependent on only several hundred rapidly expanded clones derived from non-depleted graft cells. Hyperexpanded clone frequencies declined over subsequent months; after one year, T-cell counts and TCRbeta diversity were mostly attributed to newly produced T cells. In some patients, the high TCRbeta diversity seen at day 60 was put down to recipient T cells and intrathymic progenitors that had survived conditioning.

Sequencing was performed on PBMCs, taken before TCRalphabeta/CD19-depleted stem cell transplant. The source of this sequence is a girl aged 2-10 years with Fanconi anemia, due to receive a stem cell transplant. The sequence is built from TRBV7-2 and TRBJ2-1; TRBD2 lines up with 12 middle nucleotides. The bases read TGTGCCAGCAGCGCACTAGCGGGGGGTCACAATGAGCAGTTCTTC. It codes for CASSALAGGHNEQFF.